This T cell receptor beta chain is from a study of T-cell reconstitution after alpha-beta-depleted transplantation in children. Unique molecular identifiers were incorporated into the prepared TCRbeta library. TCRdb re-analysed the PCR reads in MiXCR, keeping a single row per CDR3 protein. Among about 370,000 distinct CDR3 sequences listed, roughly 20% were seen once. Looked up from germline, CDR1 is DFQATT and CDR2 is SNEGSKA (reference sequence). V gave up 6 bases and J gave up 1 base; unmatched junction bases: 3. The CDR3 consists of 13 residues. This clonotype originated in a human donor who donated a stem cell graft to a child with acute myeloid leukemia. This rearrangement joins TRBV20-1 to TRBJ2-7; 10 bases map to TRBD1. Sequenced here: PBMCs from the stem cell graft donor, sampled from the stem cell graft. CDR3 sequence: CSASGQGSYEQYF. The DNA of the CDR3 is TGCAGTGCCTCGGGACAGGGGTCCTACGAGCAGTACTTC.